This passage covers 10 T cell receptor delta chains from one sample sequenced in a study of gammadelta T cells in human blood. TCRdb re-called clones from the RT-PCR reads via CATT. Found here are 350 to 450 delta-chain clones, 15% to 17% of them singletons; the top ten hold about 60%. Sequencing used non-Vgamma9Vdelta2 gamma-delta T cells from adult blood. The receptor set was obtained from a human donor.

This clone turned up a few times. The chain carries TRAV29/DV5 and TRDJ1; TRDD3 agrees at 7 bases. Germline V gene lookup returns CDR1 NSMFDY and CDR2 ISSIKDK. The CDR3 consists of 17 residues. The ends lost 1 base at V and 0 bases at J; junction bases unmatched: 12. CDR3 region: CAASKYSTGIYTDKLIF. The CDR3 region has the DNA TGTGCAGCAAGCAAGTACTCTACGGGGATATACACCGATAAACTCATCTTT.

With respect to this clone: A far larger clone is a single base away, which makes a read error likely. Distinct nucleotide sequences in the sample also encode this CDR3. The J gene is TRDJ1, the V gene TRAV23/DV6; 10 bases match TRDD3. CDR3 size: 21 residues. Germline CDR1 reads NTAFDY; CDR2 reads IRPDVSE (reference sequence). The CDR3: CAVHSFSSYWGISLYTDKLIF. CDR3 DNA sequence: TGTGCTGTACACTCCTTCTCAAGTTACTGGGGGATTTCTCTGTACACCGATAAACTCATCTTT.

By proportion, this clone is large. V usage is TRDV1 and J usage is TRDJ1; tentative D call: TRDD2 (6 bases). Trimming pared 1 base from V and 0 bases from J, leaving 18 bases between. The V gene's germline CDR1 is TSWWSYY and CDR2 QGS. This CDR3 spans 18 amino acids. The CDR3 reads CALGEPPPTREHTDKLIF. CDR3 DNA: TGTGCTCTTGGGGAACCCCCTCCTACCCGGGAACACACCGATAAACTCATCTTT.

With regard to this clone: A far larger clone is off by one base, so a read error is likely. The rearrangement links TRDV1 to TRDJ1; 10 bases are a match to TRDD3. Germline V gene lookup returns CDR1 TSWWSYY and CDR2 QGS. V shed 4 bases and J 4 bases; nucleotides not matched to a gene: 36. The length of the CDR3 is 25 residues. In DNA, the CDR3 is TGTGCTCTTGGGGGGCCGGGGTCCGCATCCTCGTATATAATGGGGGATACCCGACCCAACGATAAACTCATCTTT. It codes for CALGGPGSASSYIMGDTRPNDKLIF.

This clone was detected a few times. This likely came from a read error, as a far larger clone is one base away. The chain uses TRDV1 and TRDJ1; D is tentatively TRDD2 or TRDD3 (6 bases each). Germline CDR1 TSWWSYY, CDR2 QGS. V gave up 2 bases and J gave up 4 bases, with 38 bases separating them. The CDR3 loop spans 23 amino acids. The CDR3 coding sequence is TGTGCTCTTGGGGAAAATCCTACCGTCCCCCCCCGCGTTGGGGGCCTGAATCTCGATAAACTCATCTTT. This encodes CALGENPTVPPRVGGLNLDKLIF.

In the case of this clone: This likely came from a read error, as a far larger clone is one base away. V is TRDV1 and J is TRDJ1; 10 bases agree with TRDD3. Germline V lookup: CDR1 TSWWSYY, CDR2 QGS. The CDR3 length is 23 residues. This CDR3 is CALGELGFRFLSPTGGCFDKLTF. CDR3 coding DNA: TGTGCTCTTGGGGAACTGGGGTTTAGATTCCTATCCCCTACTGGGGGATGCTTCGATAAACTCACCTTT.

Concerning this clone itself: This may stem from a read error, because a much larger clone lies one nucleotide away. Without a V gene call, the J gene is given as TRDJ3; the table's D gene call, TRDD3, was not cross checked with the DNA. This CDR3 contains 26 residues. The chain's CDR3 is CALGECLKPYILLGDTVSWDTRQMFF. CDR3 DNA: TGTGCTCTTGGGGAATGCCTCAAACCTTACATCTTACTGGGGGATACAGTGTCCTGGGACACCCGACAGATGTTTTTC.

This clone has just a few counts. This likely traces to a read error, being one base from a far larger clone. The DNA is omitted, as the CDR3 cannot be located on it reliably, and the CDR3 follows TCRdb's listing. Within the sample, other DNA sequences also encode this same CDR3. This chain links TRDV1 with TRDJ1; whether TRDD3, the table's D call, matches the DNA was not checked. The germline V gene has CDR1 TSWWSYY and CDR2 QGS. Inclusive of both ends, the CDR3 amounts to 22 amino acids. The CDR3 loop reads CALGELVPTYATGGYACDKLIF.

A few counts support this clone. A far larger clone is a single base away, which makes a read error likely. The chain couples TRDV1 to TRDJ1; D possibly corresponds to TRDD3 (6 bases). This CDR3 has 19 residues. Between the trimmed V and J ends, which lost 0 bases and 0 bases, there was a span of 20 bases. Germline loops: CDR1 TSWWSYY, CDR2 QGS. The CDR3 here is CALGELSCVGVAYTDKLIF. CDR3 nucleotides: TGTGCTCTTGGGGAACTATCCTGTGTGGGGGTCGCGTACACCGATAAACTCATCTTT.

This clone was counted only a few times. A read error is likely here: a far larger clone is one base away. The chain uses TRDV1 and TRDJ1, with TRDD3 matching over 12 bases. CDR3 size: 15 residues. Germline lookup yields CDR1 TSWWSYY and CDR2 QGS. The junction had 11 bases not matched to a gene; V was cut back by 8 bases and J by 7 bases. The CDR3 DNA is TGTGCTCTTCGTACTGGGGGATACTTGGACGGTAAACTCATCTTT. Protein: CALRTGGYLDGKLIF.